The 6 T cell receptor beta chains in this list originate from one sample, sequenced in a study of regulatory T cells in long-lasting Graves disease. The authors built TCR beta libraries using iRepertoire HTBI primers and Arm-PCR of CDR3 regions. TCRdb recomputed calls from the multiplex PCR reads with MiXCR, one row per CDR3 protein. The repertoire holds 510,000 or so distinct CDR3 sequences, around 12% seen once, with around 10% in the top ten. Time point specified: newly diagnosed GD, antithyroid drugs for less than 3 months. Extracted PBMC RNA gave rise to the TCR library. These data also formed part of another study, on T cells in Graves' hyperthyroidism and ophthalmopathy.

Sample: peripheral blood mononuclear cells (PBMCs), taken at new diagnosis, from a patient treated with antithyroid drugs. Receptor source: a woman in her thirties with Graves disease.

This clonotype was seen at least ten times. V gene TRBV28 combines with J gene TRBJ2-1; 8 bases line up with TRBD1. Germline values: CDR1 MDHEN, CDR2 SYDVKM. There are 16 residues in the CDR3. V dropped 5 bases and J dropped 0; count of bases not matched to a gene: 6. The CDR3 region has the DNA TGTGCCAGCAGTACAAGACAGGGGCCCTCCTACAATGAGCAGTTCTTC. It is translated as CASSTRQGPSYNEQFF.

Regarding this clonotype: The germline gene is not matched at one end of the junction; a read error may be the cause. V and J are TRBV3-1 and TRBJ2-7, with 11 bases aligning to TRBD2. Germline CDR1 is LGHDT and CDR2 is YNNKEL (reference sequence). The CDR3 loop spans 13 amino acids. The CDR3 is CVSSRTSGYEQYF. The CDR3, as DNA: TGTGTCAGCAGCCGGACTAGCGGGTACGAGCAGTACTTC.

A few counts support this clonotype. The chain has TRBV2 and TRBJ2-7; the D gene is possibly TRBD2 (6 bases). Germline V CDR1 and CDR2: SNHLY, FYNNEI. Trimming left V 8 bases short and J 4 bases short, with 18 bases between. The CDR3 totals 14 residues. CDR3 protein: CASGPQGTSYEQYF. The DNA for the CDR3 is TGTGCCAGCGGGCCGCAAGGGACTTCGTACGAGCAGTACTTC.

There are many counts of this clonotype. The chain employs TRBV15 and TRBJ1-6; D perhaps matches TRBD1 (5 bases). CDR3 length: 14 amino acids. V was shortened by 3 bases and J by 8 bases, with 11 bases between the two germline ends. Looked up from germline, CDR1 is LNHNV and CDR2 is YYDKDF (reference sequence). The CDR3 spells CATSRGRPDSPLHF. CDR3 in DNA: TGTGCCACCAGCAGGGGACGGCCCGATTCACCCCTCCACTTT.

In regard to this clonotype: The junction and the germline gene differ at one end; a read error may be behind it. The chain links TRBV7-2 to TRBJ1-2; D is perhaps TRBD1 (6 bases). Germline CDR1 is SGHTA and CDR2 is FQGNSA. The CDR3 spans 12 residues. CDR3 sequence: CASGLQGGGYTF. Here the CDR3 DNA reads TGTGCCAGCGGCTTACAAGGGGGTGGCTACACCTTC.

The chain employs TRBV19 and TRBJ2-2, with D unresolved. The germline V and J ends were trimmed by 3 bases and 0 bases, with 11 bases remaining between them. Germline V gene lookup returns CDR1 LNHDA and CDR2 SQIVND (reference sequence). This CDR3 contains 16 residues. CDR3 protein: CASSILSGSNTGELFF. Here the CDR3 DNA reads TGTGCCAGTAGTATCCTCTCCGGGTCGAACACCGGGGAGCTGTTTTTT.